A single sample gave rise to the 7 T cell receptor beta chains below, sequenced in a study of OX40 agonist ivuxolimab in advanced cancers. The protocol was immunoSEQ multiplex PCR, while the TCRdb copy is restricted to in-frame clones and leaves out a portion. Among tens of thousands of clones, about 87% were seen once, and the ten largest hold around 31%. The sequencing here drew on CD4+ or CD8+ T cells sorted from blood, taken in a trial of the OX40 agonist ivuxolimab. The origin of the receptors is an adult with an advanced solid tumor such as melanoma, head and neck, liver or kidney cancer.

This rearrangement joins TRBV6-1 to TRBJ1-1; maybe TRBD1 (5 bases). The V gene's germline CDR1 is MNHNS and CDR2 SASEGT. CDR3 size: 15 residues. Trimming cost V 1 base and J 0 bases, with 9 bases left between them. CDR3 nucleotide sequence: TGTGCCAGCAGTGAAGGGGGGTTTATGAACACTGAAGCTTTCTTT. Protein sequence: CASSEGGFMNTEAFF.

The V and J genes are TRBV4-3 and TRBJ1-5, with 7 bases that match TRBD1. The CDR3 length is 15 residues. CDR1 and CDR2 (germline): LGHNA, YSLEER. The V and J ends lost 1 base and 4 bases, in that order; junction bases with no gene match: 4. The CDR3 reads CASSQAQGVNQPQHF. CDR3 nucleotide sequence: TGCGCCAGCAGCCAAGCCCAGGGGGTGAATCAGCCCCAGCATTTT.

The J gene is TRBJ2-1, the V gene TRBV2; 13 bases match TRBD2. CDR1 is SNHLY and CDR2 is FYNNEI in the germline V gene. The V and J ends lost 6 bases and 10 bases, in that order; junction bases with no gene match: 9. CDR3 length equals 15 residues. CDR3 sequence reads: CASRTTSGRAGEQFF. CDR3 nucleotides: TGTGCCAGCAGGACAACTAGCGGGAGGGCCGGCGAGCAGTTCTTC. Looking up the rest from reference TRBV2 and TRBJ2-1 gives the full variable domain: EPEVTQTPSHQVTQMGQEVILRCVPISNHLYFYWYRQILGQKVEFLVSFYNNEISEKSEIFDDQFSVERPDGSNFTLKIRSTKLEDSAMYFCASRTTSGRAGEQFFGPGTRLTVL.

The rearrangement uses TRBV5-1 and TRBJ2-1; 9 nucleotides agree with TRBD1. Looked up from germline, CDR1 is SGHRS and CDR2 is YFSETQ. V shed 4 bases, J shed 7 bases, and the junction held 9 bases outside the gene matches. This CDR3 is built from 15 residues. The CDR3 region is CASSRPGQGQNEQFF. The CDR3 DNA reads as TGCGCCAGCAGCAGACCCGGACAGGGGCAGAATGAGCAGTTCTTC. The variable domain in full, completed from reference TRBV5-1 and TRBJ2-1, reads KAGVTQTPRYLIKTRGQQVTLSCSPISGHRSVSWYQQTPGQGLQFLFEYFSETQRNKGNFPGRFSGRQFSNSRSEMNVSTLELGDSALYLCASSRPGQGQNEQFFGPGTRLTVL.

This clone was seen a few times. The V gene is TRBV5-6, the J gene TRBJ2-1; perhaps TRBD2 as D (6 bases). The germline V gene has CDR1 SGHDT and CDR2 YYEEEE. Trimming left V 1 base short and J 12 bases short, with 20 bases between. The CDR3 extends over 15 amino acids. The CDR3 reads CASSLLLLSGTLQFF. The CDR3 DNA reads as TGTGCCAGCAGCTTGCTGCTTCTATCCGGGACTCTGCAGTTCTTC. The variable domain in full, completed from reference TRBV5-6 and TRBJ2-1, reads DAGVTQSPTHLIKTRGQQVTLRCSPKSGHDTVSWYQQALGQGPQFIFQYYEEEERQRGNFPDRFSGHQFPNYSSELNVNALLLGDSALYLCASSLLLLSGTLQFFGPGTRLTVL.

This sequence joins TRBV18 and TRBJ2-2, with TRBD1 matching over 11 bases. The trim removed 3 bases at V and 4 bases at J, leaving 1 base unmatched. Per the germline V gene, CDR1 is KGHSH and CDR2 is LQKENI. The CDR3 consists of 15 residues. CDR3 protein: CASSPGTGGTGELFF. DNA for the CDR3: TGTGCCAGCTCACCCGGGACAGGGGGCACCGGGGAGCTGTTTTTT.

The chain combines TRBV4-1 with TRBJ2-1; TRBD2 might be the D (6 bases). V was pared by 4 bases and J by 3 bases, with 19 bases between. CDR3 length: 17 amino acids. CDR1 MGHRA and CDR2 YSYEKL come from the germline V gene. The CDR3: CASSPSASSARYNEQFF. The DNA for the CDR3 is TGCGCCAGCAGCCCCTCCGCATCTAGCGCACGCTACAATGAGCAGTTCTTC.